These 22 T cell receptor beta chains share one sample of origin, sequenced in a study of Graves' ophthalmopathy and Graves' hyperthyroidism. The study amplified TCR beta CDR3 regions using RNA transcripts. A first-round RT-PCR used HTBI primers, followed by a second-round multiplex PCR. One entry per CDR3 protein results from TCRdb running MiXCR on the multiplex PCR reads. Of some 350,000 distinct CDR3 sequences listed, roughly 17% are singletons. The sample taken for sequencing was peripheral blood. Source of these receptors: an adult woman with stable Graves' hyperthyroidism.

This clonotype has ten or more counts. This rearrangement joins TRBV19 to TRBJ2-2; D possibly corresponds to TRBD2 (6 bases). This CDR3 comprises 16 residues. Germline lookup yields CDR1 LNHDA and CDR2 SQIVND (reference sequence). V shed 6 bases and J shed 6 bases, with 20 bases lying between them. CDR3 coding DNA: TGTGCCAGTAGCCCCACTAGCTTTGGAGAGGCCGGGGAGCTGTTTTTT. Its translation is CASSPTSFGEAGELFF.

This clonotype appeared many times. The V gene is TRBV25-1, the J gene TRBJ2-2; 9 nucleotides agree with TRBD2. Losses at the gene ends were 5 bases for V and 6 bases for J; bases not matched to a gene: 7. Germline V gives CDR1 MGHDK, CDR2 SYGVNS. CDR3 length: 15 residues. The CDR3 DNA reads TGTGCCAGCAGTTCGTTAGCGGGAGCCCCCGGGGAGCTGTTTTTT. Amino acids: CASSSLAGAPGELFF.

This clonotype was recorded at least ten times. The V gene is TRBV3-1, the J gene TRBJ1-2; TRBD1 agrees at 8 bases. The CDR3 totals 14 residues. V trimming: 2 bases; J trimming: 4 bases; junction bases outside the gene matches: 3. The germline gives CDR1 LGHDT, CDR2 YNNKEL (reference sequence). The CDR3: CASSQSGTGYGYTF. In DNA, the CDR3 is TGTGCCAGCAGCCAATCCGGGACAGGCTATGGCTACACCTTC.

In this sample, this clonotype turned up many times. V is TRBV29-1 and J is TRBJ1-1; D is unclear. V lost 7 bases and J lost 8, with 11 bases in between. The CDR3 totals 10 residues. The germline gives CDR1 SQVTM, CDR2 ANQGSEA. CDR3 bases: TGCAGCGGGTACGAAAGGGAAGCTTTCTTT. Its protein product is CSGYEREAFF.

This clonotype was picked up many times. The chain recombines TRBV7-6 with TRBJ2-7; 7 bases are shared with TRBD2. The CDR3 spans 15 residues. V dropped 1 base and J dropped 5; count of bases not matched to a gene: 8. The germline CDR1 and CDR2 sequences are SGHVS and FNYEAQ. The CDR3 region has the DNA TGTGCCAGCAGCTTAGTCGCGGGAGAGGGAAACGAGCAGTACTTC. Translation gives CASSLVAGEGNEQYF.

CDR3 sequence reads: CASSTGTGAERDLTGELFF. CDR3 nucleotides: TGTGCCAGCAGTACCGGGACAGGGGCCGAGCGGGATCTCACCGGGGAGCTGTTTTTT. The chain combines TRBV12-3 or TRBV12-4 with TRBJ2-2, with 10 bases that match TRBD1. The V segment lost 5 bases and the J segment 4 bases; nucleotides outside the gene matches: 16. The CDR3 loop spans 19 amino acids.

This rearrangement joins TRBV6-2 or TRBV6-3 to TRBJ1-2; 10 bases match TRBD1. From germline, CDR1 is MNHEY and CDR2 SVGEGT. The CDR3 length is 15 residues. The trim removed 7 bases at V and 4 bases at J, leaving 9 bases unmatched. The CDR3 DNA sequence: TGTGCCAGCACCACCGGGACAGGGGCTTTCTATGGCTACACCTTC. Protein product: CASTTGTGAFYGYTF.

This clonotype was picked up many times. V is TRBV6-1 and J is TRBJ2-7; TRBD1 is a possible D gene (6 bases). From germline, CDR1 is MNHNS and CDR2 SASEGT. This CDR3 is 15 amino acids long. The V gene lost 4 bases and the J gene lost 2 bases, with 15 bases spanning the gap. CDR3 bases: TGTGCCAGCAGTGCTAGGACAGAACCCCCCTACGAGCAGTACTTC. Amino acids: CASSARTEPPYEQYF.

This clonotype has at least ten counts. The V gene is TRBV20-1, the J gene TRBJ2-4; D remains ambiguous. CDR1 and CDR2 from the germline V gene are DFQATT and SNEGSKA (reference sequence). The CDR3 extends over 13 amino acids. Trimming left V 1 base short and J 0 bases short, with 4 bases between. The CDR3 here is CSARGGAKNIQYF. CDR3 DNA: TGCAGTGCTAGAGGCGGAGCCAAAAACATTCAGTACTTC.

This clonotype was observed at least ten times. The V call is TRBV5-5, the J call TRBJ2-5, with D tentatively TRBD2 (5 bases). V lost 7 bases and J 3 bases, leaving 16 bases between the germline ends. The CDR3 length is 14 residues. Germline-derived CDR1 and CDR2 are SGHKS and YYEKEE (reference sequence). The DNA of the CDR3 is TGTGCCAGCGCGGCTGGGCTGGGAGAAGAGACCCAGTACTTC. Translating gives CASAAGLGEETQYF.

This clonotype has ten or more counts. The chain has TRBV20-1 and TRBJ1-1, with 7 bases fitting TRBD1. Germline trimming cut 4 bases from V and 5 bases from J; bases unmatched to any gene: 4. Looked up from germline, CDR1 is DFQATT and CDR2 is SNEGSKA (reference sequence). This CDR3 comprises 12 residues. CDR3 amino acids: CSATDRETEAFF. The CDR3 coding sequence is TGCAGTGCTACCGACAGGGAAACTGAAGCTTTCTTT.

At least ten counts were recorded for this clonotype. The chain recombines TRBV20-1 with TRBJ2-5, with D uncertain. Germline V CDR1 and CDR2: DFQATT, SNEGSKA (reference sequence). This CDR3 region has 16 residues. Trimming took 8 bases from V and 5 from J, leaving 27 bases between them. CDR3 in DNA: TGCAGTACCTTCGCCCCGGGCCCTGGCGCCGACGAGACCCAGTACTTC. Protein sequence: CSTFAPGPGADETQYF.

This clonotype has at least ten counts. CDR3 region: CASSSRRGANYGYTF. The CDR3 region has the DNA TGTGCCAGCAGCTCCCGTCGGGGCGCCAACTATGGCTACACCTTC. The V call is TRBV6-1, the J call TRBJ1-2; D possibly corresponds to TRBD1 (5 bases). The CDR3 has 15 amino acids. Between the trimmed V and J ends, which lost 6 bases and 2 bases, there was a span of 16 bases. The germline V gene has CDR1 MNHNS and CDR2 SASEGT.

In its sample, this clonotype was seen a few times. The conserved closing phenylalanine or tryptophan is absent in this CDR3, likely reflecting a read error. This chain uses TRBV14 with TRBJ2-7; no firm D call. Deletions cut 1 base from V and 1 base from J, with 14 bases between. The CDR3 extends over 16 amino acids. In germline, CDR1 is SGHDN, CDR2 FVKESK. CDR3 residues: CASSQGPGGESYEQYL. CDR3 DNA sequence: TGTGCCAGCAGCCAAGGTCCAGGTGGGGAATCCTACGAGCAGTACCTC.

The table lists this clonotype with many counts. The rearrangement uses TRBV28 and TRBJ2-5, with 9 positions matching TRBD2. The germline V gene encodes CDR1 MDHEN and CDR2 SYDVKM. J gave up 5 bases and V 5 bases, and 12 bases lay outside the gene matches. The CDR3 contains 16 residues. This CDR3 reads CASSPVIAGVEETQYF. DNA of the CDR3: TGTGCCAGCAGTCCAGTTATAGCGGGAGTTGAGGAGACCCAGTACTTC.

This clonotype was picked up a small number of times. This could be a read error, since a much larger clone is one nucleotide away. The CDR3 nucleotides read TGTGCCTGGAGGGACTATCAAGAGACCAAGTACTTC. This encodes CAWRDYQETKYF. The V and J genes are TRBV30 and TRBJ2-5; D is possibly TRBD2 (6 bases). This CDR3 comprises 12 residues. CDR1 GTSNPN and CDR2 SVGIG come from the germline V gene (reference sequence).

This clonotype was recorded at least ten times. The chain has TRBV12-5 and TRBJ2-1, with D possibly matching TRBD1 (5 bases). Germline V gene data show CDR1 as LGHNT and CDR2 as FRNRAP. V dropped 0 bases and J dropped 2 bases, with 14 bases sitting between them. The CDR3 extends over 17 amino acids. CDR3 protein: CASGLVGARITYNEQFF. The CDR3 DNA sequence: TGTGCTAGTGGTTTGGTAGGGGCGAGAATTACCTACAATGAGCAGTTCTTC.

This clonotype has ten or more counts. V is TRBV3-1 and J is TRBJ1-1, with D uncertain. V was cut by 5 bases and J by 4 bases, with 8 bases left in between. The CDR3 has 12 amino acids. Looked up from germline, CDR1 is LGHDT and CDR2 is YNNKEL (reference sequence). CDR3 sequence reads: CASSKVGTEAFF. As DNA, the CDR3 is TGTGCCAGCAGCAAAGTGGGCACTGAAGCTTTCTTT.

This clonotype was recorded many times. The chain couples TRBV6-4 to TRBJ1-1; TRBD1 matches at 8 bases. This CDR3 is 17 amino acids long. After removal of 6 bases from V and 5 bases from J, the junction contained 17 bases not matched to a gene. Germline-derived CDR1 and CDR2 are MRHNA and SNTAGT. The CDR3 loop reads CASRGVAGGASFTEAFF. As DNA, the CDR3 is TGTGCCAGCAGGGGCGTAGCAGGGGGCGCTAGCTTTACTGAAGCTTTCTTT.

Many counts were recorded for this clonotype. CDR3 sequence (DNA): TGTGCCAGCAGCTGGACAGGGGTCTTTGTTGCTTTCTTT. Translating gives CASSWTGVFVAFF. This chain uses TRBV12-3 or TRBV12-4 with TRBJ1-1; 9 bases line up with TRBD1. The CDR3 is 13 amino acids. With 6 bases clipped from V and 11 bases from J, the junction kept 10 bases outside the gene matches.

In its sample, this clonotype was seen many times. The rearrangement joins TRBV6-5 to TRBJ2-7, with D maybe TRBD1 (6 bases). The CDR3 has 17 residues. Per the germline V gene, CDR1 is MNHEY and CDR2 is SVGAGI. V gave up 2 bases and J gave up 3 bases, with 20 bases separating them. In DNA form, the CDR3 reads TGTGCCAGCAGTTACGGGGCACGGGCAGGGGCAAACTACGAGCAGTACTTC. It codes for CASSYGARAGANYEQYF.

This clonotype was seen repeatedly, ten times or more. The chain uses TRBV20-1 and TRBJ2-2; D possibly corresponds to TRBD1 (6 bases). The CDR3 has 15 amino acids. CDR1 DFQATT and CDR2 SNEGSKA come from the germline V gene (reference sequence). V lost 1 base, J lost 7 bases, and 16 bases lay in between. The CDR3 nucleotides read TGCAGTGCTAGAGGGGAAGGGGGTTCTGTCGGGGAGCTGTTTTTT. Residues: CSARGEGGSVGELFF.